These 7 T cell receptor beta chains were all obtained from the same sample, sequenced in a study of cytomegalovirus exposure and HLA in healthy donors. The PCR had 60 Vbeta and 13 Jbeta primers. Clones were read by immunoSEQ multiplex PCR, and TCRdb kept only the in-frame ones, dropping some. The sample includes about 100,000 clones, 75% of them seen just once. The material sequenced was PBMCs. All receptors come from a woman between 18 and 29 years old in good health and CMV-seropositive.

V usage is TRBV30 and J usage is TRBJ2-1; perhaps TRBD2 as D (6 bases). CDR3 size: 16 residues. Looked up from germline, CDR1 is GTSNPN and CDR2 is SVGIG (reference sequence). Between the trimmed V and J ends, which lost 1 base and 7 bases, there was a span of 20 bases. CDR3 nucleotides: TGTGCCTGGAGTGGGGGAGCGGGCGGACCGATAAATGAGCAGTTCTTC. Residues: CAWSGGAGGPINEQFF.

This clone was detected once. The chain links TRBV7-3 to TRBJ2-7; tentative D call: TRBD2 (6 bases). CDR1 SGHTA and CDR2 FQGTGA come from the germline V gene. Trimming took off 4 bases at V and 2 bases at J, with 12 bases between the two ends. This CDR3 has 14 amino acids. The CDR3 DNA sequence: TGTGCCAGCAGCTACGGGACTGGTCCCTACGAGCAGTACTTC. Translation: CASSYGTGPYEQYF.

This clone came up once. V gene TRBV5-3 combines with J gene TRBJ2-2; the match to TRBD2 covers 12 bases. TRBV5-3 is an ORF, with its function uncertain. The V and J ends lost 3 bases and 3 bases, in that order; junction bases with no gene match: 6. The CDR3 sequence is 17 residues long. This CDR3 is CARSSRLAGDHTGELFF. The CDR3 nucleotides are TGTGCCAGAAGCTCCCGACTAGCGGGAGACCACACCGGGGAGCTGTTTTTT.

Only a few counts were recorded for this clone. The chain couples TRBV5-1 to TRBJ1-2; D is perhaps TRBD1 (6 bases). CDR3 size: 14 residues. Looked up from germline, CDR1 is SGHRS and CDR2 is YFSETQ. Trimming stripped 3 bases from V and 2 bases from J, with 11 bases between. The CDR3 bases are TGCGCCAGCAGCTGGACAGCCGGCAACTATGGCTACACCTTC. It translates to CASSWTAGNYGYTF. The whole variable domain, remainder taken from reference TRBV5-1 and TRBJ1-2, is KAGVTQTPRYLIKTRGQQVTLSCSPISGHRSVSWYQQTPGQGLQFLFEYFSETQRNKGNFPGRFSGRQFSNSRSEMNVSTLELGDSALYLCASSWTAGNYGYTFGSGTRLTVV.

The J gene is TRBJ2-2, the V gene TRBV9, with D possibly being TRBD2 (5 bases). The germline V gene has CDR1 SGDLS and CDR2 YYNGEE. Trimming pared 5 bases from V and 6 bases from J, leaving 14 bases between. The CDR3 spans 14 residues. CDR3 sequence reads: CASSDHRGPGELFF. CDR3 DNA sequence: TGTGCCAGCAGTGACCACCGGGGTCCCGGGGAGCTGTTTTTT.

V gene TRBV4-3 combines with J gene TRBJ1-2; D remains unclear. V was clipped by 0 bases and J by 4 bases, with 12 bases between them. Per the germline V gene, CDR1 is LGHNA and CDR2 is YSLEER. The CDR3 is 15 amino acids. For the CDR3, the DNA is TGCGCCAGCAGCCAAGATGCCGGAGTAGGCTATGGCTACACCTTC. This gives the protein CASSQDAGVGYGYTF.

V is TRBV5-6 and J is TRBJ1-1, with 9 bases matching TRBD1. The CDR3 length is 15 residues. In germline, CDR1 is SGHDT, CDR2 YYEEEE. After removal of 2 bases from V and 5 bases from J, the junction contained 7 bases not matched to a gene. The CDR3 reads CASSFTGGANTEAFF. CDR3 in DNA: TGTGCCAGCAGCTTTACAGGGGGCGCGAATACTGAAGCTTTCTTT. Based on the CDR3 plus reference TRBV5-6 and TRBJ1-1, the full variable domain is DAGVTQSPTHLIKTRGQQVTLRCSPKSGHDTVSWYQQALGQGPQFIFQYYEEEERQRGNFPDRFSGHQFPNYSSELNVNALLLGDSALYLCASSFTGGANTEAFFGQGTRLTVV.